A selection of T cell receptor beta chains follows, all from one sample in a study of T cell responses to AZD1222 COVID-19 vaccine. Sequenced by immunoSEQ multiplex PCR; TCRdb stores in-frame clones only, minus some. The sample consists of some 91,000 clones, approximately 91% of them appearing once. This specimen consisted of peripheral blood, obtained on day 0 of AZD1222 vaccination. The origin of the receptors is an adult in good health. CDR3s include the opening cysteine and the closing phenylalanine or tryptophan. Fields, in order: D gene, J gene, clone size, V gene, CDR3 protein, CDR3 DNA. D genes are given only for firm matches. Size tells how often a clone was seen (once, few, many) or the class of an expanded clone, and some rows leave it out.

D: -
J: TRBJ1-5
size: -
V: TRBV7-2
CDR3: CASSSTGASYSNQPQHF
DNA: TGTGCCAGCAGCTCGACAGGAGCTTCATATAGCAATCAGCCCCAGCATTTT

D: -
J: TRBJ2-2
size: -
V: TRBV2
CDR3: CASRYGLQVDTGELFF
DNA: TGTGCCAGCCGCTATGGACTTCAGGTTGACACCGGGGAGCTGTTTTTT

D: -
J: TRBJ2-7
size: -
V: TRBV1
CDR3: CTSSQPRLGEGHRYEQYF
DNA: TGCACCAGCAGCCAGCCCAGACTGGGGGAGGGACACCGCTACGAGCAGTACTTC

D: TRBD1
J: TRBJ2-7
size: -
V: TRBV18
CDR3: CASSPAVEAGGYEQYF
DNA: TGTGCCAGCTCACCCGCGGTAGAAGCAGGGGGCTACGAGCAGTACTTC

D: -
J: TRBJ2-1
size: -
V: TRBV30
CDR3: CAWSIGGGNEQFF
DNA: TGTGCCTGGAGTATAGGGGGTGGCAATGAGCAGTTCTTC

D: -
J: TRBJ1-5
size: -
V: TRBV6-5
CDR3: CASSYGHPLSNQPQHF
DNA: TGTGCCAGCAGTTACGGACATCCCCTTAGCAATCAGCCCCAGCATTTT

D: -
J: TRBJ1-1
size: -
V: TRBV7-9
CDR3: CASSAPPARRMNTEAFF
DNA: TGTGCCAGCAGCGCACCCCCGGCAAGGCGAATGAACACTGAAGCTTTCTTT

D: TRBD1
J: TRBJ1-3
size: -
V: TRBV5-1
CDR3: CASSSDTGAGNTIYF
DNA: TGCGCCAGCAGCTCCGACACAGGGGCTGGAAACACCATATATTTT

D: -
J: TRBJ2-7
size: once
V: TRBV6-5
CDR3: CASSYDGAVSEQYF
DNA: TGTGCCAGCAGTTACGATGGCGCCGTGAGCGAGCAGTACTTC

D: -
J: TRBJ1-2
size: -
V: TRBV30
CDR3: CAWTLRGGSYGYTF
DNA: TGTGCCTGGACCTTACGGGGGGGTTCGTATGGCTACACCTTC

D: -
J: TRBJ1-2
size: -
V: TRBV11-3
CDR3: CASSLDEGPFLGYTF
DNA: TGTGCCAGCAGCTTAGATGAGGGCCCCTTCCTCGGCTACACCTTC

D: TRBD1
J: TRBJ2-7
size: -
V: TRBV5-1
CDR3: CASSLAQGAQEQYF
DNA: TGCGCCAGCAGCTTGGCCCAGGGGGCACAGGAGCAGTACTTC

D: -
J: TRBJ2-1
size: -
V: TRBV19
CDR3: CASSQGGAYNEQFF
DNA: TGTGCCAGTAGCCAAGGCGGGGCATACAATGAGCAGTTCTTC

D: TRBD1
J: TRBJ1-1
size: -
V: TRBV7-2
CDR3: CASSSITGDTEAFF
DNA: TGTGCCAGCAGCTCAATCACAGGGGATACTGAAGCTTTCTTT

D: -
J: TRBJ1-4
size: -
V: TRBV6-5
CDR3: CASSYSRGDEKLFF
DNA: TGTGCCAGCAGTTACAGCAGGGGCGATGAAAAACTGTTTTTT

D: -
J: TRBJ2-2
size: once
V: TRBV11-2
CDR3: CASSLRPGTQFTGELFF
DNA: TGTGCCAGCAGCCTCCGCCCCGGGACCCAGTTTACCGGGGAGCTGTTTTTT

D: -
J: TRBJ2-3
size: -
V: TRBV23-1
CDR3: CASSQLAGRESPDTQYF
DNA: TGCGCCAGCAGTCAATTGGCCGGGAGAGAATCCCCCGATACGCAGTATTTT

D: -
J: TRBJ1-3
size: once
V: TRBV19
CDR3: CASSISYSVPGNTIYF
DNA: TGTGCCAGTAGTATTAGTTATTCAGTTCCCGGAAACACCATATATTTT

D: -
J: TRBJ1-1
size: -
V: TRBV20-1
CDR3: CSASTPGKHEAFF
DNA: TGCAGTGCTAGTACCCCAGGGAAACATGAAGCTTTCTTT

D: -
J: TRBJ1-5
size: -
V: TRBV21-1
CDR3: CASSKALVDRDRGGSNQPQHF
DNA: TGTGCCAGCAGCAAAGCGCTAGTGGACAGGGATAGGGGGGGTAGCAATCAGCCCCAGCATTTT

D: -
J: TRBJ1-1
size: once
V: TRBV5-8
CDR3: CASSLGVNTEAFF
DNA: TGTGCCAGCAGCTTGGGAGTTAACACTGAAGCTTTCTTT

D: -
J: TRBJ2-7
size: -
V: TRBV9
CDR3: CASSVTGLANEQYF
DNA: TGTGCCAGCAGCGTTACAGGGCTAGCGAACGAGCAGTACTTC

D: TRBD1
J: TRBJ1-2
size: many
V: TRBV2
CDR3: CASSGGQGGDYGYTF
DNA: TGTGCCAGCAGTGGCGGACAGGGTGGAGACTATGGCTACACCTTC

D: -
J: TRBJ1-6
size: -
V: TRBV20-1
CDR3: CSASGGWGNSPLHF
DNA: TGCAGTGCTAGTGGTGGATGGGGTAATTCACCCCTCCACTTT

D: -
J: TRBJ2-3
size: -
V: TRBV30
CDR3: CAWSVRGRGAQYF
DNA: TGTGCCTGGAGTGTACGCGGCAGGGGGGCGCAGTATTTT

D: TRBD2
J: TRBJ2-3
size: -
V: TRBV4-3
CDR3: CASSQAWTSGGEDTQYF
DNA: TGCGCCAGCAGCCAAGCTTGGACTAGCGGGGGGGAAGATACGCAGTATTTT

D: TRBD1
J: TRBJ1-1
size: few
V: TRBV5-6
CDR3: CASSLGQVNTEAFF
DNA: TGTGCCAGCAGCCTCGGACAGGTGAACACTGAAGCTTTCTTT

D: -
J: TRBJ2-3
size: -
V: TRBV12-3/TRBV12-4
CDR3: CASREGTNTQYF
DNA: TGTGCCAGCAGAGAAGGTACGAATACGCAGTATTTT

D: TRBD1
J: TRBJ1-2
size: -
V: TRBV6-5
CDR3: CASNSGQRNYGYTF
DNA: TGTGCCAGCAACTCGGGACAGCGAAACTATGGCTACACCTTC

D: -
J: TRBJ1-2
size: -
V: TRBV7-9
CDR3: CASSELSRTADSGYTF
DNA: TGTGCCAGCAGCGAGCTGTCCAGGACGGCGGACAGTGGCTACACCTTC

D: -
J: TRBJ1-1
size: once
V: TRBV19
CDR3: CASSMLLLNTEAFF
DNA: TGTGCCAGTAGTATGCTTTTGTTGAACACTGAAGCTTTCTTT